This T cell receptor beta chain was sequenced in a study of cytomegalovirus exposure and HLA in healthy donors. General study points: Associated with cytomegalovirus, according to the listing, were around 170 TCR beta chains. An analysis was carried out at a later point. It showed that HLA-associated TCR beta chains were more clonally expanded than equally common non-associated chains. Roughly even sequencing depth across donors was the assumption behind the presence/absence analyses.

Of note for this clone: Its antigen is not known.

Amplification used 60 Vbeta primers and 13 Jbeta primers. Here immunoSEQ multiplex PCR was the method, and the copy in TCRdb shows in-frame clones only, minus some. The table has roughly 120,000 clones, about 74% seen once; the top ten hold around 6.6%. With 6 bases removed from V and 0 bases from J, the gap between germline ends came to 18 bases. The CDR3 is 16 amino acids. In germline, CDR1 is MGHRA, CDR2 YSYEKL. This clonotype originated in a middle-aged man in good health and CMV-seropositive. Sequencing used PBMCs. This chain connects TRBV4-1 to TRBJ2-7, with D possibly matching TRBD2 (6 bases). Written as DNA, the CDR3 is TGCGCCAGCAGACGGGACTCCTCGAAAAGCTCCTACGAGCAGTACTTC. It encodes CASRRDSSKSSYEQYF.